This T cell receptor beta chain was found in a study of blood T cell repertoires in COVID-19. About the study: The United States, Italy and Spain were the sources of the acute and convalescent COVID-19 samples.

The CDR3 loop spans 13 amino acids. Trimming removed 3 bases from V and 9 bases from J, with 17 bases in between. CDR1 is SQVTM, CDR2 ANQGSEA, per germline. The protocol was immunoSEQ multiplex PCR, while the TCRdb copy is restricted to in-frame clones and leaves out a portion. The data hold about 76,000 clones, with about 90% observed a single time. This chain joins TRBV29-1 and TRBJ1-1; D is uncertain. The sample was peripheral blood. The sequence came from a human donor in a cohort sampled during active COVID-19. In DNA form, the CDR3 reads TGCAGCGTTGAGGTCAGTTTAATAGCTAAAGCTTTCTTT. It specifies CSVEVSLIAKAFF.